The clone carrying this TCR beta chain was counted once. The same CDR3 is also encoded by other DNA sequences in this sample. Authors' data handling: Reference gene primers were amplified, and this amplification served to estimate nucleated cell counts. Clones were sequenced by immunoSEQ multiplex PCR, and TCRdb holds only the in-frame ones, with some missing. Clone size and the V and J calls come from that table; the DNA yielded D and trimming. The sample lists about 42,000 clones, approximately 90% occurring once. The source of the sample is a study of blood T cell repertoires in COVID-19. Looking at the study overall: The United States, Italy and Spain provided the acute and convalescent COVID-19 samples.

The J segment lost 10 bases and the V segment lost 3 bases, leaving 13 bases of the junction unmatched. Germline V lookup: CDR1 MNHNS, CDR2 SASEGT. This CDR3 has 15 amino acids. Sequencing was done on a sample of peripheral blood. This TCR was sampled from a human donor in a cohort sampled during active COVID-19. V gene TRBV6-1 combines with J gene TRBJ2-3; 7 nucleotides align to TRBD2. In nucleotides, the CDR3 is TGTGCCAGCAGTGAGGCGATCGCTAGCGGTCTTTCGCAGTATTTT. The encoded protein is CASSEAIASGLSQYF.